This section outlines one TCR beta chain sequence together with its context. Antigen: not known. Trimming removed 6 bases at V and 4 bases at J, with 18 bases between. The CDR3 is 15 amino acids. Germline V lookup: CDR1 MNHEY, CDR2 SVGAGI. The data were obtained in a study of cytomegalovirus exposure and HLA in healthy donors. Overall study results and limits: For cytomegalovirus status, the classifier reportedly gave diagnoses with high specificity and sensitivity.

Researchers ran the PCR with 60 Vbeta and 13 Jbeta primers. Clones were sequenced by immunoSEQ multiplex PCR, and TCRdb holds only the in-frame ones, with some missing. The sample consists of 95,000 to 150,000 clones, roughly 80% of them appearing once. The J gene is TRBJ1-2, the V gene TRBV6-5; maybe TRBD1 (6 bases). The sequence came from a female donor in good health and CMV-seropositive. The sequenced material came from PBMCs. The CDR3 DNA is TGTGCCAGCAGGTCCACGGGGGGCGCGGGCTATGGCTACACCTTC. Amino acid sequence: CASRSTGGAGYGYTF.